This TCR beta chain came from a study of T-cell reconstitution after alpha-beta-depleted transplantation in children. The study's findings and limits: It was surviving recipient T cells and thymic progenitors that gave some patients high TCRbeta diversity at day 60. Reportedly, roughly two months post-transplant, alpha-beta T cells arose from several hundred expanded graft clones. One year after transplant, T-cell counts and diversity came mostly from newly produced T cells.

The authors prepared the TCRbeta library with unique molecular identifiers. Using its own MiXCR run on the PCR reads, TCRdb lists one record per CDR3 protein. The sample shows approximately 230,000 distinct CDR3 sequences, about 25% of them seen only once. The table lists this clonotype with many counts. Its antigen is undetermined. The CDR3 totals 13 residues. With 6 bases clipped from V and 7 bases from J, the junction kept 4 bases outside the gene matches. The V gene's germline CDR1 is KGHSH and CDR2 LQKENI. This material consisted of PBMCs, taken before TCRalphabeta/CD19-depleted stem cell transplant. The sequence was collected from a girl aged 2-9 years with Fanconi anemia, due to receive a stem cell transplant. The chain carries TRBV18 and TRBJ2-1; 9 bases fit TRBD1. The CDR3 region has the DNA TGTGCCAGCTCGCAAGGGACAGGGAATGAGCAGTTCTTC. Translating gives CASSQGTGNEQFF.